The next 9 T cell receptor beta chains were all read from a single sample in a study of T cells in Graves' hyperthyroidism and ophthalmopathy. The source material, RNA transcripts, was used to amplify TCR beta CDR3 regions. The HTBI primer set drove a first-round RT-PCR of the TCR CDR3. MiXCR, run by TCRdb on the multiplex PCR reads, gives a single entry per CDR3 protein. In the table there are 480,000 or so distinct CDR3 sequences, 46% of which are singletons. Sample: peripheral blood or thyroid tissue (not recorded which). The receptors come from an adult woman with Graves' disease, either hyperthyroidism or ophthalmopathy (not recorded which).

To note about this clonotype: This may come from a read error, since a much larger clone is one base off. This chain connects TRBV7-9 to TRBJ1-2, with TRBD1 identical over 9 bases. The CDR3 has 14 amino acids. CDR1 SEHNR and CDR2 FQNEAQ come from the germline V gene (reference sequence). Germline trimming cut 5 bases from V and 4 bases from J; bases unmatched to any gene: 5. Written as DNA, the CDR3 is TGTGCCAGCAGCCACCGGGACAGGGCCTATGGCTACACCTTC. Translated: CASSHRDRAYGYTF.

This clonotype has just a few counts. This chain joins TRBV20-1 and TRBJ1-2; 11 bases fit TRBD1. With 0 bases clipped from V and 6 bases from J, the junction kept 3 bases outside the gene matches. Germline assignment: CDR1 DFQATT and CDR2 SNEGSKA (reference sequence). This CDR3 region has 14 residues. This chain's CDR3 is CSARDGTGGNGYTF. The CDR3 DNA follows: TGCAGTGCTAGAGACGGGACAGGGGGTAATGGCTACACCTTC.

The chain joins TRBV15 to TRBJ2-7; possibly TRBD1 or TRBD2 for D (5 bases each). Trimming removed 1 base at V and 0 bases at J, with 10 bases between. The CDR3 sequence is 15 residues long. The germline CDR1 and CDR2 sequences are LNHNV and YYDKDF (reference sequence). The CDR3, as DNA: TGTGCCACCAGCAGAGTCGCAGGGAGCTCCTACGAGCAGTACTTC. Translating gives CATSRVAGSSYEQYF.

CDR3 region: CASSVGGRVLSGNTF. CDR3 nucleotides: TGTGCCAGCAGCGTGGGGGGACGGGTCTTATCTGGAAACACCTTC. The J gene is TRBJ1-2, the V gene TRBV9; TRBD1 is a possible D gene (5 bases). V gave up 2 bases and J gave up 12 bases, with 23 bases separating them. The CDR3 is made up of 15 amino acids. Germline lookup yields CDR1 SGDLS and CDR2 YYNGEE.

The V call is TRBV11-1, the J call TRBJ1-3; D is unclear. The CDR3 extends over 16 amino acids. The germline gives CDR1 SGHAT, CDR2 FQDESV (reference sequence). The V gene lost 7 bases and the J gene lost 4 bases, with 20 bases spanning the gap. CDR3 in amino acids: CASIRGSGTDGNTIYF. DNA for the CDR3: TGTGCCAGCATCCGAGGGTCGGGAACTGACGGAAACACCATATATTTT.

In DNA, the CDR3 is TGTGCCAGCAGCTTCAATGAACGCTATGGCTACACCTTC. Translating it yields CASSFNERYGYTF. The chain recombines TRBV7-9 with TRBJ1-2; no clear D gene. CDR3 length: 13 amino acids. Germline V gene sequence: CDR1 SEHNR, CDR2 FQNEAQ (reference sequence). V was trimmed by 3 bases and J by 4 bases, leaving 9 bases between them. The entire variable domain, with the rest obtained from reference TRBV7-9 and TRBJ1-2, is as follows: DTGVSQNPRHKITKRGQNVTFRCDPISEHNRLYWYRQTLGQGPEFLTYFQNEAQLEKSRLLSDRFSAERPKGSFSTLEIQRTEQGDSAMYLCASSFNERYGYTFGSGTRLTVV.

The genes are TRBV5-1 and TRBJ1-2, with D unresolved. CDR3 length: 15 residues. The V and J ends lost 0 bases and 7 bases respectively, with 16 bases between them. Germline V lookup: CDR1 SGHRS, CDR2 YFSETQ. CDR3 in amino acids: CASSLADELGRGYTF. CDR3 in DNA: TGCGCCAGCAGCTTGGCCGACGAACTAGGACGTGGCTACACCTTC.

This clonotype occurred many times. CDR3 sequence: CASSYSGASGNTIYF. The CDR3 coding sequence is TGTGCCAGCAGTTACTCGGGGGCCTCTGGAAACACCATATATTTT. The chain recombines TRBV6-5 with TRBJ1-3, with D maybe TRBD1 (6 bases). The V end lost 0 bases, the J end lost 0 bases, and 6 bases lay between the germline ends. Germline CDR1 and CDR2: MNHEY and SVGAGI. There are 15 residues in the CDR3.

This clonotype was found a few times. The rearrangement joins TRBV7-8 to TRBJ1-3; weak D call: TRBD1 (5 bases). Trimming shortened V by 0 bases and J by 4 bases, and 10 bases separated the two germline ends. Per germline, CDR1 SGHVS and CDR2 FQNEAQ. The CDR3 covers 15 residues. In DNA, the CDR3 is TGTGCCAGCAGCTTAGCCCCAGGGACGGGAAACACCATATATTTT. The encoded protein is CASSLAPGTGNTIYF.